The 5 T cell receptor beta chains in this list originate from one sample, sequenced in a study of blood T cells in healthy people across ages. A J-beta primer mix and a sample-barcoded 5' primer were used in a second PCR of roughly 6 to 11 cycles. One entry per CDR3 protein results from TCRdb running MiXCR on the 5' RACE reads. The table has hundreds of thousands of distinct CDR3 sequences, 24% seen once. The sample also formed part of further work on T cells of mothers and their children.

Material for sequencing was blood. The source is a boy aged 5-17 years in good health.

This clonotype came up a few times. The V and J genes are TRBV4-3 and TRBJ2-1; 8 nucleotides align to TRBD2. The CDR3 has 14 residues. Germline CDR1 reads LGHNA; CDR2 reads YSLEER. Trimming at V came to 4 bases and at J to 7 bases, leaving 6 bases not matched to a gene. CDR3 amino acids: CASSPPGLENEQFF. CDR3 nucleotides: TGCGCCAGCAGCCCACCGGGACTAGAGAATGAGCAGTTCTTC.

The chain has TRBV29-1 and TRBJ2-1, with 7 bases matching TRBD2. Germline values: CDR1 SQVTM, CDR2 ANQGSEA. The CDR3 is 15 residues long. After removal of 4 bases from V and 5 bases from J, the junction contained 11 bases not matched to a gene. In DNA form, the CDR3 reads TGCAGCGTTGTACGGTCAGGGAGGGCAAACAATGAGCAGTTCTTC. Translation: CSVVRSGRANNEQFF.

This clonotype was detected a few times. The chain uses TRBV12-3 or TRBV12-4 and TRBJ2-5, with D maybe TRBD1 (6 bases). Between the trimmed V and J ends, which lost 7 bases and 4 bases, there was a span of 10 bases. This CDR3 spans 12 amino acids. CDR3 DNA: TGTGCCAGCACAGGGGCCGGAGAGACCCAGTACTTC. It is translated as CASTGAGETQYF.

This rearrangement joins TRBV7-9 to TRBJ1-1, with D perhaps matching TRBD1 (6 bases). V lost 5 bases to trimming and J lost 3 bases, with 19 bases between them. This CDR3 is 16 amino acids long. Germline CDR1 reads SEHNR; CDR2 reads FQNEAQ (reference sequence). CDR3 DNA sequence: TGTGCCAGCAGCCGGGTCGGGGGGCGCGGGTACACTGAAGCTTTCTTT. As protein: CASSRVGGRGYTEAFF.

A note on this clonotype: One end of the junction does not line up with germline, which may come from a read error. This chain connects TRBV7-9 to TRBJ1-4; 7 bases are a match to TRBD1. The CDR3 spans 14 residues. Per germline, CDR1 SEHNR and CDR2 FQNEAQ (reference sequence). The CDR3 DNA reads TGTGCCAGCAGCTTAGAGGGGGCTCGGGAAAAACTGCTTTTT. This translates into CASSLEGAREKLLF.